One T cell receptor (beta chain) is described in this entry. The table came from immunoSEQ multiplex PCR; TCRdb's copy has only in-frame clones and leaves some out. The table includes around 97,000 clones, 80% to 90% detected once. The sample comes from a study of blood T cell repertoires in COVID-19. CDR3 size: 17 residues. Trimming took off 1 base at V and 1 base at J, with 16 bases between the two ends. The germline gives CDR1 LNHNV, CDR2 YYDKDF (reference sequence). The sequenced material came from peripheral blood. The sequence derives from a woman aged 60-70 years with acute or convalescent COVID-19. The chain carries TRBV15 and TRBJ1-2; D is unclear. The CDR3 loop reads CATSRGRRADYNYGYTF. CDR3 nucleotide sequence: TGTGCCACCAGCAGAGGCCGCCGGGCAGACTATAACTATGGCTACACCTTC. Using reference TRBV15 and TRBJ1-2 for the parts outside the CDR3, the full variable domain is DAMVIQNPRYQVTQFGKPVTLSCSQTLNHNVMYWYQQKSSQAPKLLFHYYDKDFNNEADTPDNFQSRRPNTSFCFLDIRSPGLGDTAMYLCATSRGRRADYNYGYTFGSGTRLTVV.